A single count supports the clone carrying this T cell receptor (beta chain). Its antigen is unidentified. This sample is part of a study of Ad26.COV2.S vaccination and SARS-CoV-2 variants. Broader study findings: Vaccine and placebo recipients had similar non-spike TCR breadth.

Sample treatment: around 19 received Ad26.COV2.S at low or high dose, single or two shots; about 5 received placebo; per-sample allocation not given. After the first vaccine or placebo injection, samples were drawn on day 63. The repertoire was sequenced with immunoSEQ multiplex PCR; TCRdb's copy has only in-frame clones and lacks some. The sample consists of about half a million clones, nearly 90% of them appearing once. This CDR3 spans 19 amino acids. The trim removed 5 bases at V and 0 bases at J, leaving 16 bases unmatched. Germline assignment: CDR1 SGHVS and CDR2 FQNEAQ. The source of this sequence is a person between 18 and 65 years old who received the Ad26.COV2.S COVID-19 vaccine or a placebo. The material sequenced was peripheral blood, taken in a trial of Ad26.COV2.S vaccine versus placebo. The chain has TRBV7-8 and TRBJ1-1; 9 nucleotides agree with TRBD1. CDR3 loop: CASSARSASGQGLNTEAFF. In DNA form, the CDR3 reads TGTGCCAGCAGCGCCCGCTCGGCTTCTGGACAGGGGCTGAACACTGAAGCTTTCTTT.